This TCR beta chain was documented in a study of blood T cell repertoires in COVID-19. Study-level information: Some COVID-19 samples were acute and others convalescent; all came from the United States, Italy and Spain. T cells, B-cell-depleted T cells, or PBMCs provided the cDNA or gDNA that served as material.

V was cut by 6 bases and J by 7 bases, with 12 bases left in between. Germline CDR1 is PRHDT and CDR2 is FYEKMQ (reference sequence). The length of the CDR3 is 13 residues. Study processing details: Amplifying reference gene primers gave estimates of nucleated cell counts. The repertoire was sequenced with immunoSEQ multiplex PCR; TCRdb's copy has only in-frame clones and lacks some. The V and J calls and clone size were taken over from that table, and D and trimming were inferred from the DNA. The table includes around 100,000 clones, around four fifths detected once. The gene calls are TRBV13 and TRBJ2-2; a possible D gene is TRBD2 (5 bases). The sample was peripheral blood. The TCR comes from a woman in her 70s with acute or convalescent COVID-19. CDR3 coding DNA: TGTGCCAGCAGGACCGGAGGAAGCGGGGAGCTGTTTTTT. Its protein is CASRTGGSGELFF.